This T cell receptor (beta chain) originates from a study of response to subunit inactivated influenza vaccine. This clonotype was counted a few times. TCRdb reprocessed the RT-PCR reads with MiXCR, giving one entry per CDR3 protein. The table has approximately 160,000 distinct CDR3 sequences, roughly 10% seen once. The germline gives CDR1 SQVTM, CDR2 ANQGSEA. The length of the CDR3 is 12 residues. Specimen: CD8+ T cells sorted from PBMCs, collected less than 30 months after vaccination. The clonotype originates from a man in his fifties or sixties who received an inactivated influenza vaccine. The chain links TRBV29-1 to TRBJ2-2, with D tentatively TRBD1 or TRBD2 (7 bases each). This CDR3 is CTTGEGTGELFF. As DNA, the CDR3 is TGCACCACAGGGGAGGGTACCGGGGAGCTGTTTTTT.